Sequencing of this T cell receptor beta chain was carried out in a study of shared clonotypes between healthy human individuals. Study summary: With ages of 18 to 49, the donors were two women and a few men. Study-wide findings and caveats: Generally, naive subsets (rather than memory subsets) showed larger estimated richness. Rarefaction curves obtained for sorted subsets showed sequencing incomplete despite large depth.

Naive CD8 cells lacked CD45RO and underwent positive selection for CCR7, leaving out terminally differentiated effector memory CD45RA+ cells. Each replicate PCR on the sorted subsets used approximately 200 ng DNA (around 30,000 T cell genomes). TCRdb's copy holds only in-frame clones and misses some; the assay was immunoSEQ multiplex PCR. Among around 2.1 million clones, roughly 91% were seen once, and the ten largest hold more than 1.5%. About this clone: No antigen is known for it.

Germline CDR1 and CDR2: LGHNA and YNFKEQ. V lost 5 bases and J lost 4, with 16 bases in between. The CDR3 is 15 amino acids. This TCR was recovered from a man aged 18 to 30 in good health. Some clones in this sample may be carry-over from other donors' samples. The specimen was naive CD8+ T cells from PBMCs. V and J are TRBV4-2 and TRBJ2-3, with D possibly being TRBD1 (6 bases). The CDR3, as DNA: TGTGCCAGCAGCGGACGGCTAGGGGGAGCAGATACGCAGTATTTT. It translates to CASSGRLGGADTQYF.